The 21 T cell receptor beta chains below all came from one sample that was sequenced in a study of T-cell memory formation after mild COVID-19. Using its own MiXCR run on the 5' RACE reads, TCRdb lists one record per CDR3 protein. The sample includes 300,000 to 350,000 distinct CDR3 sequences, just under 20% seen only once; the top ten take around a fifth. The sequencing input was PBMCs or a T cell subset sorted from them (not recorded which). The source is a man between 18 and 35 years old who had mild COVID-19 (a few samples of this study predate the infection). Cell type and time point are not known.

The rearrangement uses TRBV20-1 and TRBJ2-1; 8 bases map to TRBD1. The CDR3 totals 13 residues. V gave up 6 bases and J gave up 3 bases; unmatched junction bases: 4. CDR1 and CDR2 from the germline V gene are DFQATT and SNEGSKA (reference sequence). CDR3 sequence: CSADRGGYNEQFF. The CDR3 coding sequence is TGCAGTGCCGACAGGGGAGGCTACAATGAGCAGTTCTTC.

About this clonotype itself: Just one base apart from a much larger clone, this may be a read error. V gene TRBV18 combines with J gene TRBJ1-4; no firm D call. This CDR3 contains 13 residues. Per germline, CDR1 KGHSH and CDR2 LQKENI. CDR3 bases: TGTGCCAGCTCAAAAAGAGGGTACGAAAGACTGTTTTTT. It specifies CASSKRGYERLFF.

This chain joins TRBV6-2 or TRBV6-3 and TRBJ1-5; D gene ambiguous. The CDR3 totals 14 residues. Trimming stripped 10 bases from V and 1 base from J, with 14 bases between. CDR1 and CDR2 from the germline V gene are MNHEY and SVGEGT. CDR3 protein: CATHEYGSNQPQHF. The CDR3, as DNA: TGTGCCACCCATGAGTATGGGAGCAATCAGCCCCAGCATTTT.

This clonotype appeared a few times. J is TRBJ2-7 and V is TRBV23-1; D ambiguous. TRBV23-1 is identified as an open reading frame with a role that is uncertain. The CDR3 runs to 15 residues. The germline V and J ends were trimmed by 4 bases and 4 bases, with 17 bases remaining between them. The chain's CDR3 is CASSPSRWNKYEQYF. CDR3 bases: TGCGCCAGCAGTCCCTCTAGGTGGAATAAGTACGAGCAGTACTTC.

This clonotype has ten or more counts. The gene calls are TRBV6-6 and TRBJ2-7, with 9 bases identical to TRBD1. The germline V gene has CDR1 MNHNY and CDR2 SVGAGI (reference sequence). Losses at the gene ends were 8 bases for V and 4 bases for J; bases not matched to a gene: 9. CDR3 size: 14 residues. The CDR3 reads CASFRPGQGYEQYF. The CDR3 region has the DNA TGTGCCAGCTTTCGCCCGGGACAGGGTTACGAGCAGTACTTC.

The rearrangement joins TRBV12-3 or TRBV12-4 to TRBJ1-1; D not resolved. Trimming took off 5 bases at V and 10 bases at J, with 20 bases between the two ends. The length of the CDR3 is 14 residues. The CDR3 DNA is TGTGCCAGCAGTCCCCGACAAGACTGGGGAGTAGCTTTCTTT. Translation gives CASSPRQDWGVAFF.

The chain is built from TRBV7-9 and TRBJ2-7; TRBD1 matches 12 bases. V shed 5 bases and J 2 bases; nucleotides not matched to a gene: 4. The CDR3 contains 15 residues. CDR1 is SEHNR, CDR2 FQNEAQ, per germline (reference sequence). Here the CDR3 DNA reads TGTGCCAGCAGCCCGGGACAGGGGGCCGCCTACGAGCAGTACTTC. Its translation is CASSPGQGAAYEQYF.

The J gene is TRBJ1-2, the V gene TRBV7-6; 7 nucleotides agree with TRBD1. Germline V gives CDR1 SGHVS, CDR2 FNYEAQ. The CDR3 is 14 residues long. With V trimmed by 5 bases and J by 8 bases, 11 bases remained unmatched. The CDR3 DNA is TGTGCCAGCAGCCCGGAATATAACAGGGGAGGCTACACCTTC. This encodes CASSPEYNRGGYTF.

The CDR3 DNA is TGTGCCAGCAGCTTTAGCGGGGGGGACACAGATACGCAGTATTTT. Its translation: CASSFSGGDTDTQYF. The V call is TRBV7-2, the J call TRBJ2-3; 11 positions match TRBD2. J was trimmed by 2 bases and V by 3 bases; bases with no gene match: 1. CDR1 is SGHTA and CDR2 is FQGNSA in the germline V gene. There are 15 residues in the CDR3.

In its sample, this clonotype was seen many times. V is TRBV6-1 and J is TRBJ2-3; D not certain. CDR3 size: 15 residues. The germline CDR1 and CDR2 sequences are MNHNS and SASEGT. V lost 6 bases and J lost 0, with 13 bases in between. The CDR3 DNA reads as TGTGCCAGCAGCAGTGGCGCCTCTAGCACAGATACGCAGTATTTT. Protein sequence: CASSSGASSTDTQYF.

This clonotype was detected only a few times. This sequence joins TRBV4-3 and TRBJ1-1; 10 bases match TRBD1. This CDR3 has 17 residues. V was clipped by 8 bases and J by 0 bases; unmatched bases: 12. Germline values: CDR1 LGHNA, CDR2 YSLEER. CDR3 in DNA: TGCGCCAGCGCACGAACCGGGACAGGGGTCATGAACACTGAAGCTTTCTTT. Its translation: CASARTGTGVMNTEAFF.

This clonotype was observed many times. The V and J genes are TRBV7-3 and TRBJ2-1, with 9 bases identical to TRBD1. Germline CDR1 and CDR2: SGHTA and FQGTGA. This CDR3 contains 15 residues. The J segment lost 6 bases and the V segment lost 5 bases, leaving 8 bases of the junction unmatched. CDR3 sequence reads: CASSPGQGISNEQFF. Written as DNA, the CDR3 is TGTGCCAGCAGCCCGGGACAGGGAATTTCCAATGAGCAGTTCTTC. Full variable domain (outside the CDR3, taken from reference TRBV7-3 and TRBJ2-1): GAGVSQTPSNKVTEKGKYVELRCDPISGHTALYWYRQSLGQGPEFLIYFQGTGAADDSGLPNDRFFAVRPEGSVSTLKIQRTERGDSAVYLCASSPGQGISNEQFFGPGTRLTVL.

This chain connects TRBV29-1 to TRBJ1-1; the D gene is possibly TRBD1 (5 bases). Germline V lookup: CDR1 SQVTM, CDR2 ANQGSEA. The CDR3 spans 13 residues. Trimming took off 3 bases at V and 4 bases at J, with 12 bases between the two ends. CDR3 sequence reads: CSVDSGMVTEAFF. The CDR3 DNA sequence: TGCAGCGTTGATTCAGGGATGGTCACTGAAGCTTTCTTT.

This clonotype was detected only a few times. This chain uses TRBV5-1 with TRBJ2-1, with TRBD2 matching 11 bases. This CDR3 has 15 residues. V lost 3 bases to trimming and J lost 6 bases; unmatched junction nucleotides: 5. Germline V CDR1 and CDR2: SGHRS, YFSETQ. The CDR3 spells CASSYLAGGPNEQFF. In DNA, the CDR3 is TGCGCCAGCAGCTATCTAGCGGGGGGCCCCAATGAGCAGTTCTTC. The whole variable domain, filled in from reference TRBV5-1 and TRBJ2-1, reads KAGVTQTPRYLIKTRGQQVTLSCSPISGHRSVSWYQQTPGQGLQFLFEYFSETQRNKGNFPGRFSGRQFSNSRSEMNVSTLELGDSALYLCASSYLAGGPNEQFFGPGTRLTVL.

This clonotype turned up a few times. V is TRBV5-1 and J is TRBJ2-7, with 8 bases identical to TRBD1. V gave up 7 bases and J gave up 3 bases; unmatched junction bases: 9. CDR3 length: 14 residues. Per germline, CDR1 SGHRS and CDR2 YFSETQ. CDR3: CASAPGQGDYEQYF. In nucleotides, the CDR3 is TGCGCCAGCGCCCCCGGACAGGGAGACTACGAGCAGTACTTC. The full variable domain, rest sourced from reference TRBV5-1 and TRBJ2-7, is KAGVTQTPRYLIKTRGQQVTLSCSPISGHRSVSWYQQTPGQGLQFLFEYFSETQRNKGNFPGRFSGRQFSNSRSEMNVSTLELGDSALYLCASAPGQGDYEQYFGPGTRLTVT.

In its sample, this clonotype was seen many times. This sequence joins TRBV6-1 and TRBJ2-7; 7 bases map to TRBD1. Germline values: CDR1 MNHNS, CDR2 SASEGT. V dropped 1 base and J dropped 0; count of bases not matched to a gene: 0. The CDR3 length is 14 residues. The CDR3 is CASSEGDSSYEQYV. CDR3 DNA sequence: TGTGCCAGCAGTGAAGGGGACAGCTCCTACGAGCAGTACGTC.

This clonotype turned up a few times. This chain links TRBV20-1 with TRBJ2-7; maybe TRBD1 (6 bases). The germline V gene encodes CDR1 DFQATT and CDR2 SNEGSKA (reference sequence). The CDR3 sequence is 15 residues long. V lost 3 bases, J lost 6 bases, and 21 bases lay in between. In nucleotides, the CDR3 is TGCAGTGCTAGCAACCCGGGACATCGGAGGTCCGAGCAGTACTTC. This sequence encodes CSASNPGHRRSEQYF.

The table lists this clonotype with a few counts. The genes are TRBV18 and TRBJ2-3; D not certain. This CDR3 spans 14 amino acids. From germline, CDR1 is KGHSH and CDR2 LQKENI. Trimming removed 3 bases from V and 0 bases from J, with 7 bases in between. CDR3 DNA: TGTGCCAGCTCACCCGCAGCGAGCACAGATACGCAGTATTTT. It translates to CASSPAASTDTQYF.

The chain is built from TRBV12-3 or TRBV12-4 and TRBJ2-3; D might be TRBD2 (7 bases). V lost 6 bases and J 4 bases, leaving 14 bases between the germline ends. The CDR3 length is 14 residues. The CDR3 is CASRDRGGADTQYF. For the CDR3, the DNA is TGTGCCAGCAGGGATAGGGGGGGGGCAGATACGCAGTATTTT.

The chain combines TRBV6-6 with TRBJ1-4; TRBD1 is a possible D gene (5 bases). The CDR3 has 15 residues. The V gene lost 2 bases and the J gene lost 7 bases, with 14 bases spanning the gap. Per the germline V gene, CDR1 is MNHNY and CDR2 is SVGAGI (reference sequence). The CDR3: CASSYLSPGLEKLFF. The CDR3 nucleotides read TGTGCCAGCAGTTACCTATCCCCGGGACTTGAAAAACTGTTTTTT.

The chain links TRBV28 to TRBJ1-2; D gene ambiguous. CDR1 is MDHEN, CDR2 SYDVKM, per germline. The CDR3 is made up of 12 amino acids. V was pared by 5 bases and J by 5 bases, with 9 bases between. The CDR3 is CASSVMRYGYTF. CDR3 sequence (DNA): TGTGCCAGCAGTGTCATGCGGTATGGCTACACCTTC.